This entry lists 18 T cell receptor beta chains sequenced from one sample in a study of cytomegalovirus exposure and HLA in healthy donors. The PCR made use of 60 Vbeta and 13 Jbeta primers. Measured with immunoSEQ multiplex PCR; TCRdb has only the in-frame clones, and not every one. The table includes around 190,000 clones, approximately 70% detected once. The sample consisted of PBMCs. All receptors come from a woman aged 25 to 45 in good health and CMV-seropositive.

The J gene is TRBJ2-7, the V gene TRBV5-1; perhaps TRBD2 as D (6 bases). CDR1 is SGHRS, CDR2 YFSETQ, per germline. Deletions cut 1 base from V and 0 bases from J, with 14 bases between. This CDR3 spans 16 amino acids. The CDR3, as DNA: TGCGCCAGCAGCTTGTCAGGCGGGAACCCCTCCTACGAGCAGTACTTC. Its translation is CASSLSGGNPSYEQYF.

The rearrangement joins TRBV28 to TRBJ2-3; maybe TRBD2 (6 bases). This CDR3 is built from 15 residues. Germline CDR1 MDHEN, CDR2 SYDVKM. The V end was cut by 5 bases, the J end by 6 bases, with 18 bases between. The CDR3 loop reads CASSPTAGREDTQYF. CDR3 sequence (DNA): TGTGCCAGCAGTCCGACTGCGGGAAGGGAGGATACGCAGTATTTT.

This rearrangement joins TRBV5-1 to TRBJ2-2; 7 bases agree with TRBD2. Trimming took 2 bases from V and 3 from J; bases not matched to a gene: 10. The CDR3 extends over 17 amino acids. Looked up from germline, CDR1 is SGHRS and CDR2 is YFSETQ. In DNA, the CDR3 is TGCGCCAGCAGCTTTTCAATCGGGGGAGGGGACACCGGGGAGCTGTTTTTT. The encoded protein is CASSFSIGGGDTGELFF. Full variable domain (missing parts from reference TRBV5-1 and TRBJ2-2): KAGVTQTPRYLIKTRGQQVTLSCSPISGHRSVSWYQQTPGQGLQFLFEYFSETQRNKGNFPGRFSGRQFSNSRSEMNVSTLELGDSALYLCASSFSIGGGDTGELFFGEGSRLTVL.

CDR3: CASSSTHRGPDTQYF. DNA of the CDR3: TGTGCCAGCAGTTCCACTCACAGGGGCCCAGATACGCAGTATTTT. The chain has TRBV28 and TRBJ2-3; TRBD1 agrees at 7 bases. Per germline, CDR1 MDHEN and CDR2 SYDVKM. The length of the CDR3 is 15 residues. V lost 4 bases and J lost 4; bases outside the gene matches: 8.

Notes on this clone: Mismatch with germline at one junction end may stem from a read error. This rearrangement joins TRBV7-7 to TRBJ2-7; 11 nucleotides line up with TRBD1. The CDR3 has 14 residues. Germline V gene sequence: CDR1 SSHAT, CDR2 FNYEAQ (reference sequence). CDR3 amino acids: CASSVGTGGYEQYF. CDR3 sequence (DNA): TGTGCTAGCAGCGTAGGGACAGGGGGCTACGAGCAGTACTTC.

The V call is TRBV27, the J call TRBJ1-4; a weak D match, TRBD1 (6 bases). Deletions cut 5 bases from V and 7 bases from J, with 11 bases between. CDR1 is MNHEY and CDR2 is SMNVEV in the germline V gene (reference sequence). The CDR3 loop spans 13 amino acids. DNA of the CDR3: TGTGCCAGCAGTGGGGGCCGGGGTGAAAAACTGTTTTTT. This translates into CASSGGRGEKLFF.

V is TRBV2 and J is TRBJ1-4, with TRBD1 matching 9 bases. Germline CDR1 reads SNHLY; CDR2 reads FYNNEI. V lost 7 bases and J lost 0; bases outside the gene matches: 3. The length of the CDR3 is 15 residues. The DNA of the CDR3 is TGTGCCAGCATCCGACAGGGGGCAACTAATGAAAAACTGTTTTTT. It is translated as CASIRQGATNEKLFF.

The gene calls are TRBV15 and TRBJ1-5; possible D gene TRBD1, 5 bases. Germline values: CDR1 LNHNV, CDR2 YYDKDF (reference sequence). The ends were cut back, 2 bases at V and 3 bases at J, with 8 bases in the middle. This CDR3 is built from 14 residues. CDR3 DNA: TGTGCCACCAGCAGACCAGGGTCCAATCAGCCCCAGCATTTT. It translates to CATSRPGSNQPQHF.

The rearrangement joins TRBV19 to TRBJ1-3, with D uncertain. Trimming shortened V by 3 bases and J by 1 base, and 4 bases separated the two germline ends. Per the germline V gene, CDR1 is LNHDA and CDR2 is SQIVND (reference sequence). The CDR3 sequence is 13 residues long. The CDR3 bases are TGTGCCAGTAGTATGTCTTCTGGAAACACCATATATTTT. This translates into CASSMSSGNTIYF.

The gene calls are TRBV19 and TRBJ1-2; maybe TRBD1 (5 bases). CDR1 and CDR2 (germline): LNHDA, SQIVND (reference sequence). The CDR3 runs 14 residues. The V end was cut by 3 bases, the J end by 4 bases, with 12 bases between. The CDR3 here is CASSIGQGTYGYTF. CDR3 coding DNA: TGTGCCAGTAGTATCGGGCAGGGCACCTATGGCTACACCTTC.

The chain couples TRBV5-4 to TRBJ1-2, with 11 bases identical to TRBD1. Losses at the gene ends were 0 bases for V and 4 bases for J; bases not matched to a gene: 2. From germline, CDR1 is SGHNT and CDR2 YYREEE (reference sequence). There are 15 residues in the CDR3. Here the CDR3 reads CASSLGTGGAYGYTF. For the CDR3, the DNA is TGTGCCAGCAGCTTGGGGACAGGGGGCGCCTATGGCTACACCTTC.

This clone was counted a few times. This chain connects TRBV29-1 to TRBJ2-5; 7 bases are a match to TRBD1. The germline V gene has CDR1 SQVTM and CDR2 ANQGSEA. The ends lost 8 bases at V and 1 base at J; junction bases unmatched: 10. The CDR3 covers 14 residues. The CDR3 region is CSLTGTEAQETQYF. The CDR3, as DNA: TGCAGCTTAACCGGGACAGAGGCCCAAGAGACCCAGTACTTC.

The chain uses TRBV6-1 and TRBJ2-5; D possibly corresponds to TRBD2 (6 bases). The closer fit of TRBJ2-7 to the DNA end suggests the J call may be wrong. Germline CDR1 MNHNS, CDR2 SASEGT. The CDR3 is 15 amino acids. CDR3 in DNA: TGTGCCAGCAGTGAAGAGGGGAAGGCGGGGTACGAGCAGTACTTC. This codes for CASSEEGKAGYEQYF.

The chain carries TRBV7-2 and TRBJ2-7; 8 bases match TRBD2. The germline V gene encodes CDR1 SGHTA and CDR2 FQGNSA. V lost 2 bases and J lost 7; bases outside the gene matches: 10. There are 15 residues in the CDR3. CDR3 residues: CASSLRRSGMPEQYF. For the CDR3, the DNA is TGTGCCAGCAGCTTAAGGCGTAGCGGGATGCCGGAGCAGTACTTC.

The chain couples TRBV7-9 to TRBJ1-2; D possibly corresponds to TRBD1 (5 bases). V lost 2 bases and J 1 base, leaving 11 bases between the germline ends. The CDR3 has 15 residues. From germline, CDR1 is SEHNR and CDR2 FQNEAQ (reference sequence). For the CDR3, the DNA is TGTGCCAGCAGCTTAAAGGACAAGGATAACTATGGCTACACCTTC. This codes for CASSLKDKDNYGYTF.

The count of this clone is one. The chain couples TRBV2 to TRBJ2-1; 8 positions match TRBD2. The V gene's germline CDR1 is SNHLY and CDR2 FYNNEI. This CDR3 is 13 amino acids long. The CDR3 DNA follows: TGTGGCCAGCGGGGGAGGGTAGTCAATGAGCAGTTCTTC. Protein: CGQRGRVVNEQFF.

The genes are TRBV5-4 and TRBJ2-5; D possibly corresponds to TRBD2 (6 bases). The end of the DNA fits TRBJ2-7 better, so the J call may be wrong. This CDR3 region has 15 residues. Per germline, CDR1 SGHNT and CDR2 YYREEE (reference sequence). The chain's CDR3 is CASSLGPGEGYEQYF. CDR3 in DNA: TGTGCCAGCAGCTTGGGGCCGGGAGAAGGGTACGAGCAGTACTTC.

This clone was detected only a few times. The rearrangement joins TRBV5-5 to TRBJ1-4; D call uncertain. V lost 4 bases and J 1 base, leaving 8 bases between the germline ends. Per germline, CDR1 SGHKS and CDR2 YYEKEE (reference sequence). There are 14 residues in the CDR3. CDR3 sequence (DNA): TGTGCCAGCAGCCCCGGAGGAACTAATGAAAAACTGTTTTTT. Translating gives CASSPGGTNEKLFF.